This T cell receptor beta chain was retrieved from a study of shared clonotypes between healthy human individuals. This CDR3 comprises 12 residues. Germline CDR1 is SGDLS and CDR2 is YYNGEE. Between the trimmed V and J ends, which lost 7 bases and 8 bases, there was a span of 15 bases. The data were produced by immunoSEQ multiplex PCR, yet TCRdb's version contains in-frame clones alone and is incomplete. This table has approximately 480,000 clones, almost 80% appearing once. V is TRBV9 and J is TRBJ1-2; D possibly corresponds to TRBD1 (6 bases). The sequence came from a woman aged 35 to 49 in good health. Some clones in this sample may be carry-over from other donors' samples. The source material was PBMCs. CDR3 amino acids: CASPGGAPGYTF. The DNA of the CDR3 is TGTGCCAGCCCCGGGGGGGCGCCCGGCTACACCTTC.